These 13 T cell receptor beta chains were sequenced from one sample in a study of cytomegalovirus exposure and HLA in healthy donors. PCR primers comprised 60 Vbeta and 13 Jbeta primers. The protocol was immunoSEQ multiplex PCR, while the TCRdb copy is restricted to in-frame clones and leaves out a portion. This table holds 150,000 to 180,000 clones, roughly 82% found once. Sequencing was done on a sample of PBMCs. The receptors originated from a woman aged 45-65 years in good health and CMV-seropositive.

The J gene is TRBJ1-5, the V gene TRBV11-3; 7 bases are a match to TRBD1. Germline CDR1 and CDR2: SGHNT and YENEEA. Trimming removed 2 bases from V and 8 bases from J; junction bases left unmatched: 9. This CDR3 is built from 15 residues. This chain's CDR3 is CASSLNLRGPEPQHF. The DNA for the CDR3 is TGTGCCAGCAGCTTAAACCTTAGGGGGCCCGAGCCCCAGCATTTT.

The CDR3 nucleotides are TGTGCCAGCAGTGAGACATATTATAGCAATCAGCCCCAGCATTTT. It codes for CASSETYYSNQPQHF. The chain carries TRBV2 and TRBJ1-5, with D uncertain. V was shortened by 3 bases and J by 0 bases, with 9 bases between the two germline ends. The CDR3 has 15 amino acids. Germline CDR1 SNHLY, CDR2 FYNNEI.

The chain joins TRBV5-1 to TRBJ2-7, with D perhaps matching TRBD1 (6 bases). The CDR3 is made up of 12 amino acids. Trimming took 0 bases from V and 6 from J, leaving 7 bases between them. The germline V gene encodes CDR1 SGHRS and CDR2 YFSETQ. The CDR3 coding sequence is TGCGCCAGCAGCTTGGTGGGGGCCGAGCAGTACTTC. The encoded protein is CASSLVGAEQYF.

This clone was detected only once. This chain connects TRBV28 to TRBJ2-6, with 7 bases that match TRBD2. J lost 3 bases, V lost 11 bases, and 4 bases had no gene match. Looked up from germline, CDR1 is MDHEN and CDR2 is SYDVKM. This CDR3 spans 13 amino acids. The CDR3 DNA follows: TGTGCCGAGAGCGGGGATGGGGCCAACGTCCTGACTTTC. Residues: CAESGDGANVLTF.

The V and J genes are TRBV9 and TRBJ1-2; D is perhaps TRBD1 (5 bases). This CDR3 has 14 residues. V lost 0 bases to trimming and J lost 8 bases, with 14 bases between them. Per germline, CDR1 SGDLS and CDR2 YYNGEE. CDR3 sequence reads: CASSVAQDGRGYTF. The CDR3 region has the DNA TGTGCCAGCAGCGTAGCACAGGATGGAAGAGGCTACACCTTC.

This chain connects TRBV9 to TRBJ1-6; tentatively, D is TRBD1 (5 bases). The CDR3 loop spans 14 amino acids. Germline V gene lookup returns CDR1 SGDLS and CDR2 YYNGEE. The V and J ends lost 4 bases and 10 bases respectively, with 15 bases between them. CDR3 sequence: CASSSRGGDSPLHF. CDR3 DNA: TGTGCCAGCAGCTCCCGTGGAGGGGACTCACCCCTCCACTTT.

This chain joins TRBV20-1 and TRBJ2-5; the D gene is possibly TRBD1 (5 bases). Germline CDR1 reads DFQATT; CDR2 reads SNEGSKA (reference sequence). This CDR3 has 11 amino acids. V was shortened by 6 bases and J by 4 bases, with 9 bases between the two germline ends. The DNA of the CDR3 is TGCAGTGCGGTTAGGGGAGAGACCCAGTACTTC. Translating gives CSAVRGETQYF.

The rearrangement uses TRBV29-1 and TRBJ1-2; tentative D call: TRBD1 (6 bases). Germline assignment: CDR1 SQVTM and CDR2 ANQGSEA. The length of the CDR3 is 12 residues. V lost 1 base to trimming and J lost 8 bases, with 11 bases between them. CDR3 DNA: TGCAGCGTTGAAGTCGACAGGCCCGGCTACACCTTC. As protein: CSVEVDRPGYTF.

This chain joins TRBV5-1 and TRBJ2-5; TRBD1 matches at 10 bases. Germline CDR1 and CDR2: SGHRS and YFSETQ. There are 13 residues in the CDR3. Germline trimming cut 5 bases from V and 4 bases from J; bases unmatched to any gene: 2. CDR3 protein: CASRTGGGETQYF. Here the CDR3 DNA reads TGCGCCAGCAGGACAGGGGGCGGAGAGACCCAGTACTTC. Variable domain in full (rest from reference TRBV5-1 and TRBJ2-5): KAGVTQTPRYLIKTRGQQVTLSCSPISGHRSVSWYQQTPGQGLQFLFEYFSETQRNKGNFPGRFSGRQFSNSRSEMNVSTLELGDSALYLCASRTGGGETQYFGPGTRLLVL.

CDR3 protein: CASSLRPGGGTNEQYF. The CDR3 nucleotides read TGTGCCAGCAGCTTACGTCCTGGCGGGGGGACTAACGAGCAGTACTTC. The rearrangement uses TRBV7-2 and TRBJ2-7, with 8 positions matching TRBD2. J was trimmed by 5 bases and V by 2 bases; bases with no gene match: 11. Germline lookup yields CDR1 SGHTA and CDR2 FQGNSA. CDR3 length equals 16 residues.

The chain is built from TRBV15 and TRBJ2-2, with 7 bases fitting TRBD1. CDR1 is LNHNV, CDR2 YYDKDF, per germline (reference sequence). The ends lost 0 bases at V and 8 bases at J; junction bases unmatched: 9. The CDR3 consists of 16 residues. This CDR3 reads CATSRDLGTDIGELFF. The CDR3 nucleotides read TGTGCCACCAGCAGAGATCTGGGGACAGATATTGGGGAGCTGTTTTTT.

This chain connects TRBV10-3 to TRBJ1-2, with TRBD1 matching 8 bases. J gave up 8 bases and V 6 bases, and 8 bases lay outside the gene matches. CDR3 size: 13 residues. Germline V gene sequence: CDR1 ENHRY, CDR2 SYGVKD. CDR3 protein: CAIRSATGVGYTF. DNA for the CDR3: TGTGCCATCAGATCCGCGACAGGGGTAGGCTACACCTTC.

The CDR3 is CASSKGTNSEAFF. The CDR3 DNA sequence: TGTGCCAGCAGCAAGGGGACAAATTCTGAAGCTTTCTTT. The chain joins TRBV7-9 to TRBJ1-1; tentatively, D is TRBD1 (6 bases). This CDR3 has 13 amino acids. In germline, CDR1 is SEHNR, CDR2 FQNEAQ (reference sequence). The V end lost 5 bases, the J end lost 6 bases, and 13 bases lay between the germline ends.